This entry lists 17 T cell receptor beta chains sequenced from one sample in a study of T cell responses to AZD1222 COVID-19 vaccine (dated by TCRdb to the early 2020s). The method behind the library was the immunoSEQ multiplex PCR assay. The source is immuneACCESS, and TCRdb retained only in-frame sequences with V and J called. Part of the clones is not carried over; for the studies checked, unresolved V genes explain less than half of this, and the remainder is unexplained. For this sample there are around 120,000 clones; roughly nine tenths appear just once. Jointly, the top ten make up approximately 3% of the sample. What this sample's time point label stands for: baseline before first vaccination. The material was peripheral blood, obtained on day 0 of AZD1222 vaccination. These receptors all stem from an adult in good health.

The chain's CDR3 is CASSGSRDRRGFTGELFF. For the CDR3, the DNA is TGTGCCAGCAGCGGCAGCAGGGACAGGCGGGGTTTCACCGGGGAGCTGTTTTTT. The chain recombines TRBV9 with TRBJ2-2; the match to TRBD1 covers 8 bases. The germline V gene encodes CDR1 SGDLS and CDR2 YYNGEE. CDR3 length: 18 residues. The V gene end was trimmed by 3 bases and the J gene end by 4 bases; junction bases not matched to a gene: 14. Variable domain in full (rest from reference TRBV9 and TRBJ2-2): DSGVTQTPKHLITATGQRVTLRCSPRSGDLSVYWYQQSLDQGLQFLIQYYNGEERAKGNILERFSAQQFPDLHSELNLSSLELGDSALYFCASSGSRDRRGFTGELFFGEGSRLTVL.

The genes are TRBV5-1 and TRBJ2-3, with TRBD1 matching over 10 bases. V shed 0 bases, J shed 6 bases, and the junction held 4 bases outside the gene matches. CDR1 SGHRS and CDR2 YFSETQ come from the germline V gene. This CDR3 comprises 15 residues. The CDR3 DNA is TGCGCCAGCAGCTTGGCCGGGACAGGGGTTGATACGCAGTATTTT. It yields the protein CASSLAGTGVDTQYF.

The CDR3 is CASLPPNEKLFF. CDR3 bases: TGTGCCAGCCTACCCCCTAATGAAAAACTGTTTTTT. The rearrangement links TRBV21-1 to TRBJ1-4. TRBV21-1 is designated a pseudogene. The CDR3 length is 12 residues.

The chain combines TRBV6-1 with TRBJ1-5; D ambiguous. Trimming removed 2 bases at V and 1 base at J, with 9 bases between. The CDR3 totals 15 residues. Per germline, CDR1 MNHNS and CDR2 SASEGT. Here the CDR3 reads CASSERGVSNQPQHF. CDR3 coding DNA: TGTGCCAGCAGTGAAAGAGGAGTAAGCAATCAGCCCCAGCATTTT.

The CDR3 here is CASSIATTGASTDTQYF. CDR3 nucleotide sequence: TGTGCCAGTAGTATCGCCACGACAGGAGCTAGCACAGATACGCAGTATTTT. The rearrangement links TRBV19 to TRBJ2-3; D might be TRBD1 (6 bases). V gave up 3 bases and J gave up 0 bases, with 16 bases separating them. This CDR3 is built from 17 residues. Germline V gene sequence: CDR1 LNHDA, CDR2 SQIVND (reference sequence). The complete variable domain, with remaining parts taken from reference TRBV19 and TRBJ2-3, reads DGGITQSPKYLFRKEGQNVTLSCEQNLNHDAMYWYRQDPGQGLRLIYYSQIVNDFQKGDIAEGYSVSREKKESFPLTVTSAQKNPTAFYLCASSIATTGASTDTQYFGPGTRLTVL.

The chain couples TRBV7-9 to TRBJ2-3; D is possibly TRBD1 (5 bases). The CDR3 runs to 14 residues. V lost 5 bases and J lost 2, with 11 bases in between. The germline CDR1 and CDR2 sequences are SEHNR and FQNEAQ (reference sequence). The CDR3 DNA follows: TGTGCCAGCAGCATCGACAGCTACACAGATACGCAGTATTTT. This translates into CASSIDSYTDTQYF.

The chain couples TRBV3-1 (or the pseudogene TRBV3-2) to TRBJ2-6, with 9 bases fitting TRBD2. The CDR3 is 17 amino acids. Trimming removed 3 bases from V and 2 bases from J; junction bases left unmatched: 5. Germline V gives CDR1 LGHDT, CDR2 YNNKEL (reference sequence). The CDR3 nucleotides are TGTGCCAGCAGCCACAGCGGGAGGATAGCTGGGGCCAACGTCCTGACTTTC. Residues: CASSHSGRIAGANVLTF.

The chain uses TRBV29-1 and TRBJ1-1; no firm D call. The CDR3 is made up of 14 amino acids. Trimming pared 5 bases from V and 0 bases from J, leaving 13 bases between. Germline CDR1 SQVTM, CDR2 ANQGSEA. CDR3 DNA sequence: TGCAGCGTTAGAGGTCCATCGGTGAACACTGAAGCTTTCTTT. Protein: CSVRGPSVNTEAFF.

V usage is TRBV9 and J usage is TRBJ1-6, with a possible D match to TRBD1 (6 bases). CDR1 and CDR2 from the germline V gene are SGDLS and YYNGEE. V lost 4 bases, J lost 9 bases, and 11 bases lay in between. There are 13 residues in the CDR3. The CDR3: CASSLGTLSPLHF. The CDR3 nucleotides are TGTGCCAGCAGCCTTGGGACACTTTCACCCCTCCACTTT.

The chain combines TRBV6-2 or TRBV6-3 with TRBJ2-3; 16 bases are a match to TRBD2. CDR3 length: 17 residues. The V and J ends lost 4 bases and 4 bases, in that order; junction bases with no gene match: 5. Germline CDR1 and CDR2: MNHEY and SVGEGT. CDR3 region: CASSWGLAGGPADTQYF. In DNA form, the CDR3 reads TGTGCCAGCAGTTGGGGACTAGCGGGAGGGCCGGCAGATACGCAGTATTTT.

The count of this clone is one. This chain links TRBV2 with TRBJ2-3; 9 positions agree with TRBD2. Germline lookup yields CDR1 SNHLY and CDR2 FYNNEI. This CDR3 region has 16 residues. V shed 6 bases, J shed 0 bases, and the junction held 7 bases outside the gene matches. The CDR3 loop reads CASRLAGSRSTDTQYF. Here the CDR3 DNA reads TGTGCCAGCAGGCTAGCGGGATCGAGGAGCACAGATACGCAGTATTTT.

This clone was picked up one time. The chain's CDR3 is CATSRTRGSGKNEQYF. For the CDR3, the DNA is TGTGCCACCAGCCGGACCAGAGGTAGCGGGAAGAACGAGCAGTACTTC. The chain couples TRBV15 to TRBJ2-7; 8 positions agree with TRBD2. V lost 5 bases, J lost 5 bases, and 14 bases stayed unmatched. The CDR3 runs to 16 residues. The germline gives CDR1 LNHNV, CDR2 YYDKDF (reference sequence).

The rearrangement links TRBV29-1 to TRBJ1-1, with 7 bases matching TRBD1. The V segment lost 7 bases and the J segment 1 base; nucleotides outside the gene matches: 6. The germline V gene has CDR1 SQVTM and CDR2 ANQGSEA. This CDR3 has 13 residues. CDR3 protein: CSGWQGENTEAFF. Here the CDR3 DNA reads TGCAGCGGTTGGCAGGGGGAGAACACTGAAGCTTTCTTT.

This clone has a single count. At one of its ends the junction is not consistent with the germline gene, which may arise from a read error. The V and J genes are TRBV27 and TRBJ2-7, with D tentatively TRBD2 (6 bases). In germline, CDR1 is MNHEY, CDR2 SMNVEV (reference sequence). This CDR3 region has 15 residues. The CDR3 coding sequence is TGTGCCAGCAGTCTATCCTCTAGCGATTACTACGAGCAGTACTTC. It yields the protein CASSLSSSDYYEQYF.

The chain employs TRBV6-5 and TRBJ2-1; weak D call: TRBD2 (6 bases). Germline CDR1 MNHEY, CDR2 SVGAGI. With 5 bases removed from V and 6 bases from J, the gap between germline ends came to 17 bases. The CDR3 runs 15 residues. The chain's CDR3 is CASSRWGGQANEQFF. CDR3 nucleotide sequence: TGTGCCAGCAGTCGCTGGGGAGGCCAAGCCAATGAGCAGTTCTTC.

This clone was seen just once. The chain has TRBV5-1 and TRBJ2-2; D might be TRBD2 (6 bases). The CDR3 is made up of 15 amino acids. V lost 3 bases and J lost 4, with 13 bases in between. The V gene's germline CDR1 is SGHRS and CDR2 YFSETQ. The CDR3 spells CASSWGDRLTGELFF. CDR3 DNA sequence: TGCGCCAGCAGCTGGGGGGACCGACTCACCGGGGAGCTGTTTTTT.

The rearrangement uses TRBV5-1 and TRBJ2-7; TRBD1 matches at 8 bases. With 4 bases clipped from V and 6 bases from J, the junction kept 3 bases outside the gene matches. The CDR3 contains 12 residues. The germline gives CDR1 SGHRS, CDR2 YFSETQ. The CDR3 nucleotides read TGCGCCAGCAGCCGGGACAGGCGCGAGCAGTACTTC. This translates into CASSRDRREQYF.